These T cell receptor beta chains were read from a single sample in a study of blood T cell repertoires in COVID-19. TCRdb's table, derived via immunoSEQ multiplex PCR, lists solely in-frame clones and lacks some. The sample shows 200,000 to 300,000 clones, around 89% of them seen only once. The source material was peripheral blood. The receptor set was obtained from a man aged 55 to 70 who had recovered from COVID-19. The CDR3 runs from the conserved cysteine through the conserved F or W. D genes are given only for firm matches. The size of a clone is reported for some rows only, either as once, few or many, or as a class for expanded clones.

- TRBJ1-3 - TRBV9 15 CASSRAGGSGNTIYF TGTGCCAGCAGCCGTGCGGGGGGTTCTGGAAACACCATATATTTT
- TRBJ2-2 - TRBV19 17 CASSIGAERLNTGELFF TGTGCCAGTAGTATAGGGGCGGAGCGGCTGAACACCGGGGAGCTGTTTTTT
TRBD1 TRBJ1-2 - TRBV7-2 13 CASSERTGGIITF TGTGCCAGCAGCGAAAGGACAGGGGGGATAATTACCTTC
TRBD1 TRBJ1-2 - TRBV12-3/TRBV12-4 12 CASSRDSYGYTF TGTGCCAGCAGTAGGGACAGCTATGGCTACACCTTC
TRBD1 TRBJ2-3 - TRBV5-1 15 CASSDGTASTDTQYF TGCGCCAGCAGTGACGGGACAGCTAGCACAGATACGCAGTATTTT
TRBD1 TRBJ2-2 - TRBV27 16 CASSLNRGSRAGELFF TGTGCCAGCAGTTTAAACAGGGGTTCGAGGGCCGGGGAGCTGTTTTTT
- TRBJ1-5 - TRBV24-1 13 CATSSGGRQPQHF TGTGCCACCAGCTCCGGGGGGCGGCAGCCCCAGCATTTT
- TRBJ2-7 - TRBV7-6 15 CASSPQVLTSYEQYF TGTGCCAGCAGCCCCCAGGTTCTTACTTCCTACGAGCAGTACTTC
TRBD2 TRBJ2-7 - TRBV5-1 17 CASSLVSTSGGAGEQYF TGCGCCAGCAGCTTGGTTTCGACTAGCGGGGGGGCTGGTGAGCAGTACTTC
TRBD2 TRBJ2-1 - TRBV9 17 CASSVVSGGSPYNEQFF TGTGCCAGCAGCGTAGTGAGCGGGGGGAGTCCCTACAATGAGCAGTTCTTC
- TRBJ1-5 - TRBV12-5 12 CASGLDSGSQHF TGTGCTAGTGGTTTGGATTCCGGGTCCCAGCATTTT
- TRBJ2-3 - TRBV6-5 14 CASSEGGGADTQYF TGTGCCAGCTCCGAAGGCGGCGGGGCAGATACGCAGTATTTT
- TRBJ1-5 - TRBV3-1/TRBV3-2 14 CASSHLVGEQPQHF TGTGCCAGCAGCCATCTTGTAGGGGAACAGCCCCAGCATTTT
TRBD1 TRBJ1-1 - TRBV29-1 14 CSVEELQGYTEAFF TGCAGCGTTGAAGAACTACAGGGGTACACTGAAGCTTTCTTT
- TRBJ1-4 - TRBV19 15 CALTGVQRTNEKLFF TGTGCCTTAACTGGGGTACAGCGGACTAATGAAAAACTGTTTTTT
- TRBJ1-6 - TRBV9 15 CASSVLGDYNSPLHF TGTGCCAGCAGCGTATTGGGAGACTATAATTCACCCCTCCACTTT
TRBD1 TRBJ2-5 few TRBV5-1 14 CASTETGGKETQYF TGCGCCAGCACCGAGACAGGGGGCAAGGAGACCCAGTACTTC
TRBD1 TRBJ1-1 - TRBV7-2 14 CASSIDRVNTEAFF TGTGCCAGCAGTATAGACAGGGTTAACACTGAAGCTTTCTTT
TRBD2 TRBJ2-1 - TRBV18 16 CASSPPVRGIYNEQFF TGTGCCAGCTCACCACCGGTGCGGGGGATCTACAATGAGCAGTTCTTC
TRBD1 TRBJ2-5 - TRBV9 15 CASSPRGTGVETQYF TGTGCCAGCAGCCCAAGAGGGACAGGGGTAGAGACCCAGTACTTC
- TRBJ2-3 - TRBV7-6 16 CASSLLTELATDTQYF TGTGCCAGCAGCTTACTTACAGAGTTGGCCACAGATACGCAGTATTTT
- TRBJ2-2 - TRBV3-1/TRBV3-2 15 CASSHVGGATGELFF TGTGCCAGCAGCCACGTGGGGGGGGCCACCGGGGAGCTGTTTTTT
- TRBJ2-1 - TRBV14 13 CASSQDRRGEQFF TGTGCCAGCAGCCAAGATAGGAGGGGTGAGCAGTTCTTC
TRBD1 TRBJ1-6 - TRBV30 15 CAWSVYWTGNSPLHF TGTGCCTGGAGTGTATACTGGACAGGGAATTCACCCCTCCACTTT
- TRBJ1-5 few TRBV28 15 CASRLGQYSNQPQHF TGTGCCAGCAGACTAGGACAGTATAGCAATCAGCCCCAGCATTTT
TRBD1 TRBJ2-5 - TRBV5-4 13 CASSPGGRETQYF TGTGCCAGCAGCCCAGGGGGAAGGGAGACCCAGTACTTC
- TRBJ1-6 - TRBV27 14 CASSLTRYNSPLHF TGTGCCAGCAGTTTGACAAGATATAATTCACCCCTCCACTTT
- TRBJ1-2 - TRBV7-9 14 CASSISQGYYGYTF TGTGCCAGCAGCATATCACAGGGATACTATGGCTACACCTTC
- TRBJ1-4 - TRBV4-1 17 CASSQVFRTDPSEKLFF TGCGCCAGCAGCCAAGTTTTCCGGACAGATCCTAGTGAAAAACTGTTTTTT
- TRBJ2-5 once TRBV9 17 CASSALGSGELGETQYF TGTGCCAGCAGCGCCCTCGGGTCAGGGGAATTGGGGGAGACCCAGTACTTC
TRBD2 TRBJ2-1 - TRBV2 14 CASSLYAGEDEQFF TGTGCCAGCAGCCTTTACGCGGGGGAAGATGAGCAGTTCTTC
- TRBJ1-1 - TRBV19 15 CASSSSDRSGTEAFF TGTGCCAGTAGTTCCTCCGACAGGAGCGGCACTGAAGCTTTCTTT
- TRBJ2-2 - TRBV6-5 15 CASTRQGFITGELFF TGTGCCAGCACCCGGCAGGGGTTCATCACCGGGGAGCTGTTTTTT
TRBD1 TRBJ2-5 - TRBV5-1 13 CASSADRGETQYF TGCGCCAGCAGCGCGGACAGGGGAGAGACCCAGTACTTC
TRBD1 TRBJ1-3 - TRBV3-1/TRBV3-2 15 CASSQTDRQGNTIYF TGTGCCAGCAGCCAGACGGACAGGCAAGGAAACACCATATATTTT
- TRBJ2-7 - TRBV6-5 12 CASSLNSYEQYF TGTGCCAGCAGCCTAAACAGCTACGAGCAGTACTTC
TRBD1 TRBJ2-6 - TRBV5-1 15 CASSSTGAGANVLTF TGCGCCAGCAGCTCGACAGGGGCTGGGGCCAACGTCCTGACTTTC
- TRBJ2-1 once TRBV4-2 13 CASSQDYRTDELF TGTGCCAGCAGCCAAGATTATCGGACAGACGAACTCTTC
- TRBJ1-1 - TRBV27 13 CASSLYSNTEAFF TGTGCCAGCAGTTTATACAGTAACACTGAAGCTTTCTTT
TRBD1 TRBJ2-7 - TRBV9 15 CASSETGALSSEQYF TGTGCCAGCAGCGAGACAGGGGCGCTTTCTAGCGAGCAGTACTTC
TRBD1 TRBJ1-3 - TRBV7-9 16 CASSPLGQGAGNTIYF TGTGCCAGCAGCCCCCTTGGACAGGGGGCTGGAAACACCATATATTTT
TRBD2 TRBJ2-7 - TRBV7-3 15 CASSFMPLAAYEQYF TGTGCCAGCAGCTTCATGCCGCTAGCGGCCTACGAGCAGTACTTC
- TRBJ1-4 - TRBV30 16 CAWSPPVGGTNEKLFF TGTGCCTGGAGCCCTCCAGTGGGGGGAACTAATGAAAAACTGTTTTTT
- TRBJ2-7 - TRBV4-2 14 CASSQVTSPGEQYF TGTGCCAGCAGCCAAGTTACTAGCCCCGGCGAGCAGTACTTC
- TRBJ1-1 - TRBV6-6 15 CASSTRTAGSTEAFF TGTGCCAGCAGTACCCGGACAGCAGGAAGTACTGAAGCTTTCTTT
- TRBJ1-2 - TRBV6-1 17 CASSKGYQGRVIYGYTF TGTGCCAGCAGTAAAGGATATCAGGGGCGGGTTATCTATGGCTACACCTTC
TRBD1 TRBJ2-7 - TRBV27 16 CASSPPGGQGTYEQYF TGTGCCAGCAGTCCTCCGGGGGGACAGGGGACCTACGAGCAGTACTTC
- TRBJ2-7 - TRBV15 15 CATSRDRTDIYEQYF TGTGCCACCAGCAGAGATCGGACAGATATCTACGAGCAGTACTTC
TRBD1 TRBJ1-1 - TRBV27 14 CASTPRGLNTEAFF TGTGCCAGCACCCCCAGGGGGTTGAACACTGAAGCTTTCTTT
- TRBJ2-7 once TRBV7-9 16 CASSSLKVGGVYEQYF TGTGCCAGCAGCTCCCTCAAGGTGGGAGGTGTTTACGAGCAGTACTTC
TRBD1 TRBJ1-5 - TRBV30 17 CAWSADGTGWVNQPQHF TGTGCCTGGAGCGCCGACGGGACAGGGTGGGTCAATCAGCCCCAGCATTTT
- TRBJ2-3 - TRBV27 12 CASGTSEDTQYF TGTGCCAGCGGTACATCAGAAGATACGCAGTATTTT
TRBD1 TRBJ1-4 - TRBV5-6 17 CASSHRIGQGAGEKLFF TGTGCCAGCAGCCATCGAATAGGACAGGGCGCGGGCGAAAAACTGTTTTTT
- TRBJ1-2 - TRBV5-5 14 CASSPIEALYGYTF TGTGCCAGCAGCCCGATCGAGGCTCTCTATGGCTACACCTTC
TRBD1 TRBJ1-1 once TRBV6-5 14 CASSGTGAVTEAFF TGTGCCAGCAGCGGGACAGGGGCGGTCACTGAAGCTTTCTTT